A single sample gave rise to the 32 T cell receptor beta chains below, sequenced in a study of blood T cell repertoires in COVID-19. Libraries were prepared by immunoSEQ multiplex PCR; TCRdb keeps only in-frame clonotypes and omits some of them. In the table there are 290,000 or so clones, around 90% of which are singletons. Sequencing used PBMCs or T cells enriched from blood (not recorded which). Source of these receptors: a woman aged 25 to 39 who had recovered from COVID-19.

Remarks on this clone: The junction differs from germline at one of its ends, possibly a read error. This chain connects TRBV24-1 to TRBJ2-2; a weak D match, TRBD1 (6 bases). The length of the CDR3 is 16 residues. Germline CDR1 is KGHDR and CDR2 is SFDVKD. The CDR3 DNA is TGTGCCACCAGTGGTTTGGCCAGGGGTGAAACCGGGGAGCTGTTTTTT. It translates to CATSGLARGETGELFF.

The J gene is TRBJ1-6, the V gene TRBV24-1; TRBD1 matches 8 bases. Trimming took 3 bases from V and 4 from J; bases not matched to a gene: 4. The CDR3 is made up of 16 amino acids. The V gene's germline CDR1 is KGHDR and CDR2 SFDVKD. CDR3 in amino acids: CATSDIGQGYNSPLHF. CDR3 DNA sequence: TGTGCCACCAGTGATATAGGACAGGGATATAATTCACCCCTCCACTTT.

The chain combines TRBV19 with TRBJ2-2; 9 bases map to TRBD1. Germline trimming cut 1 base from V and 6 bases from J; bases unmatched to any gene: 6. The CDR3 totals 16 residues. CDR1 LNHDA and CDR2 SQIVND come from the germline V gene (reference sequence). The CDR3, as DNA: TGTGCCAGTAGTATAGCAACAGGGGGCGCATCCGGGGAGCTGTTTTTT. Translation gives CASSIATGGASGELFF.

This chain connects TRBV28 to TRBJ1-2; 8 bases map to TRBD1. The V and J ends lost 3 bases and 0 bases, in that order; junction bases with no gene match: 12. The CDR3 covers 18 residues. Germline CDR1 MDHEN, CDR2 SYDVKM. The CDR3 loop is CASSLVNIGTGSNYGYTF. CDR3 DNA sequence: TGTGCCAGCAGTTTGGTCAACATTGGGACAGGTTCTAACTATGGCTACACCTTC.

V gene TRBV5-1 combines with J gene TRBJ1-1; a possible D gene is TRBD1 (5 bases). CDR1 and CDR2 (germline): SGHRS, YFSETQ. The CDR3 is 16 amino acids. V lost 3 bases and J 0 bases, leaving 15 bases between the germline ends. CDR3 sequence (DNA): TGCGCCAGCAGCTCACTAAGGGGCGGAATGAACACTGAAGCTTTCTTT. The encoded protein is CASSSLRGGMNTEAFF.

Regarding this clone: In the same sample, other DNA sequences code for this CDR3. The chain joins TRBV28 to TRBJ1-2; 7 bases map to TRBD1. V lost 6 bases and J lost 8; bases outside the gene matches: 3. CDR1 is MDHEN, CDR2 SYDVKM, per germline. This CDR3 region has 11 residues. CDR3 nucleotides: TGTGCCAGCAGGACAGGGTACGGCTACACCTTC. It is translated as CASRTGYGYTF.

This sequence joins TRBV3-1 (or the pseudogene TRBV3-2) and TRBJ1-4, with D possibly matching TRBD1 (6 bases). The CDR3 totals 18 residues. The germline gives CDR1 LGHDT, CDR2 YNNKEL (reference sequence). The V gene lost 0 bases and the J gene lost 5 bases, with 19 bases spanning the gap. The CDR3 DNA reads TGTGCCAGCAGCCAAGATAAACCTACCGGGACACCAAATGAAAAACTGTTTTTT. This sequence encodes CASSQDKPTGTPNEKLFF.

The genes are TRBV9 and TRBJ2-7; a possible D gene is TRBD2 (7 bases). The germline CDR1 and CDR2 sequences are SGDLS and YYNGEE. This CDR3 comprises 16 residues. The V gene lost 4 bases and the J gene lost 1 base, with 18 bases spanning the gap. CDR3 sequence reads: CASSSQAGAASYEQYF. The CDR3 DNA follows: TGTGCCAGCAGCTCCCAGGCGGGGGCAGCATCCTACGAGCAGTACTTC.

CDR3 in DNA: TGTGCCAGCAGCTTCGGGACAGTGAACACCGGGGAGCTGTTTTTT. This encodes CASSFGTVNTGELFF. The chain uses TRBV5-8 and TRBJ2-2; 7 nucleotides align to TRBD1. The CDR3 covers 15 residues. The V gene end was trimmed by 2 bases and the J gene end by 1 base; junction bases not matched to a gene: 2. The germline CDR1 and CDR2 sequences are SGHTS and YDEGEE.

This chain connects TRBV27 to TRBJ2-6; D might be TRBD1 (6 bases). In germline, CDR1 is MNHEY, CDR2 SMNVEV (reference sequence). Trimming took off 0 bases at V and 2 bases at J, with 11 bases between the two ends. This CDR3 comprises 17 residues. In DNA form, the CDR3 reads TGTGCCAGCAGTTTATCGATGACAGGCCCTGGGGCCAACGTCCTGACTTTC. Translated, it gives CASSLSMTGPGANVLTF. Together with reference TRBV27 and TRBJ2-6, the CDR3 gives the full variable domain: EAQVTQNPRYLITVTGKKLTVTCSQNMNHEYMSWYRQDPGLGLRQIYYSMNVEVTDKGDVPEGYKVSRKEKRNFPLILESPSPNQTSLYFCASSLSMTGPGANVLTFGAGSRLTVL.

The chain is built from TRBV30 and TRBJ1-3, with D perhaps matching TRBD1 (6 bases). This CDR3 has 14 residues. Per the germline V gene, CDR1 is GTSNPN and CDR2 is SVGIG (reference sequence). Trimming left V 0 bases short and J 6 bases short, with 12 bases between. CDR3 protein: CAWSVRTDKNTIYF. CDR3 DNA sequence: TGTGCCTGGAGTGTACGGACAGACAAAAACACCATATATTTT.

The chain links TRBV6-2 or TRBV6-3 to TRBJ1-1; 7 positions agree with TRBD1. Germline CDR1 reads MNHEY; CDR2 reads SVGEGT. V trimming: 5 bases; J trimming: 3 bases; junction bases outside the gene matches: 12. The CDR3 is 16 residues long. The CDR3 region has the DNA TGTGCCAGCAGTAATCACCCCGACAGGGCTGACACTGAAGCTTTCTTT. As protein: CASSNHPDRADTEAFF.

The chain links TRBV28 to TRBJ2-5, with 9 bases lining up with TRBD2. The V gene's germline CDR1 is MDHEN and CDR2 SYDVKM. After removal of 5 bases from V and 4 bases from J, the junction contained 8 bases not matched to a gene. The CDR3 is 15 residues long. CDR3 sequence (DNA): TGTGCCAGCAGTCCTATAGCGGGAGTGGGAGAGACCCAGTACTTC. This codes for CASSPIAGVGETQYF. The entire variable domain, with the rest obtained from reference TRBV28 and TRBJ2-5, is as follows: DVKVTQSSRYLVKRTGEKVFLECVQDMDHENMFWYRQDPGLGLRLIYFSYDVKMKEKGDIPEGYSVSREKKERFSLILESASTNQTSMYLCASSPIAGVGETQYFGPGTRLLVL.

The rearrangement joins TRBV19 to TRBJ2-2; maybe TRBD1 (5 bases). Germline CDR1 and CDR2: LNHDA and SQIVND (reference sequence). V was trimmed by 6 bases and J by 2 bases, leaving 10 bases between them. There are 14 residues in the CDR3. The CDR3 here is CASRRQTNTGELFF. The CDR3 bases are TGTGCCAGTAGGAGACAGACCAACACCGGGGAGCTGTTTTTT.

The chain is built from TRBV28 and TRBJ1-4, with 9 bases aligning to TRBD1. The CDR3 contains 17 residues. Germline V gives CDR1 MDHEN, CDR2 SYDVKM. The V segment lost 6 bases and the J segment 1 base; nucleotides outside the gene matches: 9. The chain's CDR3 is CASSPYGQGQTNEKLFF. The CDR3 region has the DNA TGTGCCAGCAGCCCTTACGGACAGGGGCAAACTAATGAAAAACTGTTTTTT.

The CDR3 bases are TGTGCCAGCTCCGAACGGGGAGGGAGTGAGCAGTTCTTC. This sequence encodes CASSERGGSEQFF. V is TRBV18 and J is TRBJ2-1; 7 nucleotides align to TRBD2. Germline CDR1 is KGHSH and CDR2 is LQKENI. The CDR3 extends over 13 amino acids. J lost 9 bases, V lost 6 bases, and 8 bases had no gene match.

The chain uses TRBV19 and TRBJ2-7, with 7 bases fitting TRBD1. This CDR3 comprises 11 residues. V lost 8 bases and J lost 3; bases outside the gene matches: 1. Germline V lookup: CDR1 LNHDA, CDR2 SQIVND (reference sequence). CDR3 sequence: CASGQVYEQYF. The CDR3 nucleotides read TGTGCCAGTGGACAGGTCTACGAGCAGTACTTC.

The chain is built from TRBV4-2 and TRBJ1-6; D not resolved. The CDR3 spans 16 residues. The V end lost 0 bases, the J end lost 7 bases, and 13 bases lay between the germline ends. CDR1 is LGHNA, CDR2 YNFKEQ, per germline. CDR3 in amino acids: CASSQDPGGWNSPLHF. In DNA form, the CDR3 reads TGTGCCAGCAGCCAAGATCCCGGCGGGTGGAATTCACCCCTCCACTTT.

V gene TRBV12-3 or TRBV12-4 combines with J gene TRBJ1-2; D might be TRBD1 (5 bases). The CDR3 has 11 residues. With 2 bases removed from V and 8 bases from J, the gap between germline ends came to 6 bases. The CDR3 spells CASSLWGGYTF. The DNA for the CDR3 is TGTGCCAGCAGTTTATGGGGCGGCTACACCTTC.

The chain couples TRBV2 to TRBJ1-1; TRBD1 might be the D (5 bases). The CDR3 is 13 residues long. The V gene's germline CDR1 is SNHLY and CDR2 FYNNEI. Trimming pared 6 bases from V and 1 base from J, leaving 9 bases between. CDR3 DNA sequence: TGTGCCAGCAGCCAGGGTGGGAACACTGAAGCTTTCTTT. It yields the protein CASSQGGNTEAFF.

The rearrangement uses TRBV28 and TRBJ1-3, with a weak D call TRBD1 (5 bases). V dropped 7 bases and J dropped 2 bases, with 21 bases sitting between them. Germline V gene data show CDR1 as MDHEN and CDR2 as SYDVKM. CDR3 length: 17 residues. DNA of the CDR3: TGTGCCAGCAAGGCGCTGTGGGGGGGAGACACTGGAAACACCATATATTTT. This sequence encodes CASKALWGGDTGNTIYF.

The V gene is TRBV13, the J gene TRBJ2-7; 8 nucleotides line up with TRBD1. J lost 3 bases, V lost 3 bases, and 4 bases had no gene match. The CDR3 consists of 14 residues. Per the germline V gene, CDR1 is PRHDT and CDR2 is FYEKMQ (reference sequence). CDR3 region: CASSFRDRHYEQYF. The CDR3 coding sequence is TGTGCCAGCAGCTTTCGGGACAGGCACTACGAGCAGTACTTC.

The J gene is TRBJ2-5, the V gene TRBV6-5; D uncertain. The CDR3 totals 15 residues. Germline CDR1 MNHEY, CDR2 SVGAGI. Trimming pared 3 bases from V and 6 bases from J, leaving 17 bases between. CDR3 DNA: TGTGCCAGCAGTTATGGCCATCTCTCCTTGCAGACCCAGTACTTC. This encodes CASSYGHLSLQTQYF.

The chain couples TRBV29-1 to TRBJ2-7; TRBD2 agrees at 12 bases. V dropped 2 bases and J dropped 6; count of bases not matched to a gene: 5. Looked up from germline, CDR1 is SQVTM and CDR2 is ANQGSEA. This CDR3 region has 14 residues. The CDR3 DNA sequence: TGCAGCGTTGAAACGACTAGCGGGAGTCTCGAGCAGTACTTC. Translated, it gives CSVETTSGSLEQYF.

This clone has more than one count but fewer than ten. The chain recombines TRBV4-1 with TRBJ1-3; D uncertain. From germline, CDR1 is MGHRA and CDR2 YSYEKL. This CDR3 region has 16 residues. Trimming took 2 bases from V and 2 from J, leaving 13 bases between them. CDR3 nucleotide sequence: TGCGCCAGCAGCCAACCCCCTACCTTCACTGGAAACACCATATATTTT. Translating gives CASSQPPTFTGNTIYF.

Here the CDR3 DNA reads TGTGCCAGCAATCTCGGGGCGGGGGACACAGATACGCAGTATTTT. The encoded protein is CASNLGAGDTDTQYF. This chain links TRBV28 with TRBJ2-3, with 7 bases matching TRBD2. After removal of 7 bases from V and 2 bases from J, the junction contained 9 bases not matched to a gene. CDR3 length: 15 residues. CDR1 MDHEN and CDR2 SYDVKM come from the germline V gene.

The rearrangement joins TRBV27 to TRBJ1-6, with D perhaps TRBD1 (5 bases). CDR1 and CDR2 (germline): MNHEY, SMNVEV (reference sequence). The CDR3 spans 16 residues. V was pared by 4 bases and J by 7 bases, with 17 bases between. CDR3 in amino acids: CASSSGQAFRNSPLHF. Here the CDR3 DNA reads TGTGCCAGCAGTTCAGGACAAGCCTTTAGGAATTCACCCCTCCACTTT.

V usage is TRBV30 and J usage is TRBJ1-1; D might be TRBD1 (6 bases). V was pared by 4 bases and J by 1 base, with 10 bases between. Per the germline V gene, CDR1 is GTSNPN and CDR2 is SVGIG (reference sequence). CDR3 length equals 13 residues. The CDR3 loop reads CAWKSRGNTEAFF. DNA of the CDR3: TGTGCCTGGAAGAGCAGGGGGAACACTGAAGCTTTCTTT.

The chain joins TRBV5-1 to TRBJ2-1; the D gene is possibly TRBD2 (6 bases). Germline V gene lookup returns CDR1 SGHRS and CDR2 YFSETQ. The CDR3 has 14 residues. Trimming cost V 0 bases and J 7 bases, with 11 bases left between them. This chain's CDR3 is CASSLGGNWNEQFF. DNA of the CDR3: TGCGCCAGCAGCTTGGGCGGGAACTGGAATGAGCAGTTCTTC.

The rearrangement uses TRBV7-9 and TRBJ1-3, with 7 bases identical to TRBD1. The CDR3 is 14 amino acids. Germline V CDR1 and CDR2: SEHNR, FQNEAQ (reference sequence). The trim removed 1 base at V and 4 bases at J, leaving 1 base unmatched. CDR3 region: CASSLGQGGNTIYF. The CDR3 DNA reads TGTGCCAGCAGCTTAGGACAGGGCGGAAACACCATATATTTT.

The chain carries TRBV2 and TRBJ2-1; 13 bases map to TRBD2. V lost 5 bases and J lost 7; bases outside the gene matches: 5. The CDR3 has 15 residues. In germline, CDR1 is SNHLY, CDR2 FYNNEI. Here the CDR3 reads CASSPGLAGVNEQFF. In DNA form, the CDR3 reads TGTGCCAGCAGTCCCGGACTAGCGGGAGTAAATGAGCAGTTCTTC.

The chain has TRBV7-6 and TRBJ2-1, with 7 nucleotides matching TRBD2. The CDR3 is 15 amino acids. Germline V gene lookup returns CDR1 SGHVS and CDR2 FNYEAQ. V shed 5 bases and J 7 bases; nucleotides not matched to a gene: 11. The CDR3 nucleotides are TGTGCCAGCAGCCCCAGCGGGGCATCTAGGAATGAGCAGTTCTTC. This encodes CASSPSGASRNEQFF. Based on the CDR3 plus reference TRBV7-6 and TRBJ2-1, the full variable domain is GAGVSQSPRYKVTKRGQDVALRCDPISGHVSLYWYRQALGQGPEFLTYFNYEAQQDKSGLPNDRFSAERPEGSISTLTIQRTEQRDSAMYRCASSPSGASRNEQFFGPGTRLTVL.